Listed below are T cell receptor beta chains from one sample, sequenced in a study of cytomegalovirus exposure and HLA in healthy donors. Sequencing was performed with immunoSEQ multiplex PCR; in TCRdb, only in-frame clones are kept and a portion is missing. Here the sample spans approximately 100,000 clones, less than 80% being singletons. Sequenced sample: PBMCs. These TCRs come from a middle-aged man in good health and CMV-seronegative. Each CDR3 is given with its conserved first and last residue. The D gene is left open where the match is weak. Clone size is not always given. Where it is, it says once, few, many or a class for expanded clones.

V,D,J,size,CDR3,DNA
TRBV5-8,TRBD1,TRBJ2-7,NA,CALQGDINEQYF,TGTGCCTTACAGGGGGATATCAACGAGCAGTACTTC
TRBV18,TRBD1,TRBJ2-1,NA,CASSPTGGVYNEQFF,TGTGCCAGCTCGCCGACAGGGGGCGTCTACAATGAGCAGTTCTTC
TRBV7-9,TRBD1,TRBJ2-5,NA,CSSSLKDRVTGETQYF,TGTTCCAGCAGCTTAAAAGACAGGGTGACGGGAGAGACCCAGTACTTC
TRBV27,NA,TRBJ2-3,once,CASRSLGTDTQYF,TGTGCCAGCAGATCGCTAGGCACAGATACGCAGTATTTT
TRBV6-6,NA,TRBJ1-5,NA,CASSYDTDIRPQHF,TGTGCCAGCAGTTACGACACAGATATCAGGCCCCAGCATTTT
TRBV21-1,NA,TRBJ2-1,NA,CASSGTPTYNEQFF,TGTGCCAGCAGCGGGACTCCCACCTACAATGAGCAGTTCTTC
TRBV7-9,TRBD1,TRBJ1-2,NA,CASSVRDRDGYTF,TGTGCCAGCAGCGTCCGGGACAGGGATGGCTACACCTTC
TRBV7-2,TRBD2,TRBJ2-2,NA,CASSSGTSGVAGELFF,TGTGCCAGCAGCTCCGGGACTAGCGGGGTCGCCGGGGAGCTGTTTTTT
TRBV27,NA,TRBJ2-1,NA,CASSETPYNEQFF,TGTGCCAGCAGTGAGACACCCTACAATGAGCAGTTCTTC
TRBV6-1,TRBD2,TRBJ2-3,NA,CASSATSGGKDTQYF,TGTGCCAGCAGTGCAACTAGCGGGGGGAAAGATACGCAGTATTTT
TRBV28,TRBD2,TRBJ2-3,NA,CASSLLAGASTDTQYF,TGTGCCAGCAGTTTACTAGCGGGAGCAAGCACAGATACGCAGTATTTT
TRBV19,NA,TRBJ1-1,NA,CASSIVQGWTEAFF,TGTGCCAGTAGCATTGTACAGGGCTGGACTGAAGCTTTCTTT
TRBV11-2,TRBD2,TRBJ2-5,once,CASRRRASGGKYQETQYF,TGTGCCAGCAGGCGGCGAGCTAGCGGGGGAAAGTACCAAGAGACCCAGTACTTC
TRBV6-5,NA,TRBJ1-3,NA,CASSYGQGTNTIYF,TGTGCCAGCAGTTACGGGCAGGGGACAAACACCATATATTTT
TRBV28,NA,TRBJ1-6,NA,CANTNTSYNSPLHF,TGTGCCAACACAAATACCTCCTATAATTCACCCCTCCACTTT
TRBV7-9,NA,TRBJ2-2,NA,CASSLANAGTALSLFF,TGTGCCAGCAGCTTAGCGAACGCGGGGACGGCTTTATCGCTGTTTTTT
TRBV7-2,TRBD1,TRBJ2-1,NA,CASSRGTGWTDEQFF,TGTGCCAGCAGTCGCGGGACAGGGTGGACGGATGAGCAGTTCTTC
TRBV2,NA,TRBJ2-1,NA,CASSAGANNEQFF,TGTGCCAGCAGTGCAGGGGCGAACAATGAGCAGTTCTTC
TRBV15,TRBD1,TRBJ1-5,NA,CATSRDTGALGQPQHF,TGTGCCACCAGCAGAGATACAGGGGCGCTGGGTCAGCCCCAGCATTTT
TRBV5-6,NA,TRBJ1-5,NA,CASSSDYQPQHF,TGTGCCAGCAGCTCAGACTATCAGCCCCAGCATTTT
TRBV5-1,NA,TRBJ2-3,NA,CASSWRGGATGDTQYF,TGCGCCAGCAGCTGGCGGGGCGGGGCTACGGGAGATACGCAGTATTTT
TRBV29-1,NA,TRBJ1-2,NA,CSASSHRSYGYTF,TGCAGCGCGTCGTCGCACAGGAGCTATGGCTACACCTTC
TRBV30,NA,TRBJ2-1,few,CVLSGQSSYNEQFF,TGTGTCCTCTCAGGGCAAAGCTCCTACAATGAGCAGTTCTTC
TRBV7-2,TRBD2,TRBJ2-1,once,CASSLALAGGVYNEQFF,TGTGCCAGCAGCTTAGCGCTAGCGGGGGGGGTCTACAATGAGCAGTTCTTC
TRBV7-6,NA,TRBJ1-3,NA,CASSEAPGNTIYF,TGTGCCAGCAGCGAAGCCCCGGGAAACACCATATATTTT
TRBV7-9,NA,TRBJ1-5,NA,CASSFYADNQPQHF,TGTGCCAGCAGCTTCTACGCGGACAATCAGCCCCAGCATTTT
TRBV7-9,NA,TRBJ1-5,NA,CASSLLLIGGNQPQHF,TGTGCCAGCAGCTTATTACTCATCGGAGGCAATCAGCCCCAGCATTTT
TRBV7-2,NA,TRBJ1-3,NA,CASSLASRLGGNTIYF,TGTGCCAGCAGCTTAGCATCCAGGCTCGGAGGAAACACCATATATTTT
TRBV6-5,NA,TRBJ2-7,few,CASSYSIIDRVYEQYF,TGTGCCAGCAGTTACTCGATTATCGACAGAGTATACGAGCAGTACTTC
TRBV9,TRBD2,TRBJ2-6,NA,CASSVTGGGPGANVLTF,TGTGCCAGCAGCGTCACTGGGGGGGGTCCTGGGGCCAACGTCCTGACTTTC
TRBV10-3,NA,TRBJ1-2,NA,CAISVGGAWGYTF,TGTGCCATCAGTGTAGGGGGGGCTTGGGGCTACACCTTC
TRBV11-2,NA,TRBJ2-3,NA,CASSLGGLPGTDTQYF,TGTGCCAGCAGCTTGGGGGGTTTGCCTGGCACAGATACGCAGTATTTT
TRBV30,TRBD1,TRBJ1-3,NA,CAWRDGTGVGNTIYF,TGTGCCTGGAGGGACGGGACAGGGGTAGGAAACACCATATATTTT
TRBV7-9,NA,TRBJ1-3,few,CASSLIVGNTIYF,TGTGCCAGCAGCTTAATAGTCGGAAACACCATATATTTT
TRBV7-8,TRBD1,TRBJ2-2,NA,CASSFDRVNGELFF,TGTGCCAGCAGCTTTGACAGGGTGAACGGGGAGCTGTTTTTT
TRBV18,NA,TRBJ1-1,NA,CASSPTANTEAFF,TGTGCCAGCTCACCGACAGCGAACACTGAAGCTTTCTTT
TRBV4-1,NA,TRBJ1-1,NA,CASSRPGVSTEAFF,TGCGCCAGCAGCCGCCCAGGGGTCAGTACTGAAGCTTTCTTT
TRBV7-9,NA,TRBJ1-3,NA,CASSLAAGDGNTIYF,TGTGCCAGCAGCTTAGCCGCAGGGGATGGAAACACCATATATTTT
TRBV7-2,TRBD1,TRBJ1-1,NA,CASSPDRGRPGTEAFF,TGTGCCAGCAGCCCTGACAGGGGGCGTCCGGGCACTGAAGCTTTCTTT
TRBV28,TRBD1,TRBJ2-1,few,CASSHRQGGKRVSSYNEQFF,TGTGCCAGCAGTCACCGACAGGGGGGTAAGCGGGTGAGCTCCTACAATGAGCAGTTCTTC
TRBV29-1,NA,TRBJ2-3,NA,CSSGVSTDTQYF,TGCAGCTCGGGGGTTAGCACAGATACGCAGTATTTT
TRBV6-5,TRBD1,TRBJ1-1,NA,CASSYLGQGYNTEAFF,TGTGCCAGCAGTTACCTGGGACAGGGGTATAACACTGAAGCTTTCTTT
TRBV15,TRBD2,TRBJ2-4,NA,CATSRDPSSGNIQYF,TGTGCCACCAGCAGAGATCCGTCTAGCGGGAACATTCAGTACTTC
TRBV7-2,TRBD1,TRBJ1-2,NA,CASSDGQGARGYTF,TGTGCCAGCAGCGACGGGCAGGGGGCGCGCGGCTACACCTTC
TRBV7-3,TRBD2,TRBJ2-2,NA,CASSLQAGANTGELFF,TGTGCCAGCAGCCTTCAAGCGGGGGCCAACACCGGGGAGCTGTTTTTT
TRBV19,TRBD1,TRBJ2-7,few,CASSPDRVSYEQYF,TGTGCCAGTAGTCCGGACAGGGTCTCCTACGAGCAGTACTTC
TRBV12-5,TRBD1,TRBJ1-2,NA,CASGFGTALNYGYTF,TGTGCTAGTGGTTTTGGGACAGCTTTAAACTATGGCTACACCTTC
TRBV7-8,NA,TRBJ1-3,NA,CASSLAGAGNTIYF,TGTGCCAGCAGCTTGGCCGGAGCTGGAAACACCATATATTTT
TRBV2,TRBD1,TRBJ2-5,NA,CASSSDRGGETQYF,TGTGCCAGCAGTTCGGACAGGGGAGGAGAGACCCAGTACTTC
TRBV10-3,TRBD2,TRBJ2-3,NA,CAIRHSGGQTITDTQYF,TGTGCCATCAGACATAGCGGGGGGCAAACCATCACAGATACGCAGTATTTT
TRBV30,NA,TRBJ1-2,once,CAWRDRTRQAPSNYGYTF,TGTGCCTGGAGAGACCGAACCCGACAGGCCCCTTCGAACTATGGCTACACCTTC
TRBV7-2,TRBD1,TRBJ1-2,few,CASSFGQGKPGYTF,TGTGCCAGCAGCTTCGGACAGGGGAAACCTGGCTACACCTTC
TRBV29-1,TRBD1,TRBJ1-2,NA,CSVEVGAGGVSGYTF,TGCAGCGTTGAAGTCGGGGCAGGGGGCGTAAGTGGCTACACCTTC
TRBV2,NA,TRBJ2-3,NA,CAIQGWQDTQYF,TGTGCCATCCAGGGCTGGCAGGATACGCAGTATTTT
TRBV7-9,NA,TRBJ1-5,NA,CASSLEGGGHQPQHF,TGTGCCAGCAGCTTAGAAGGGGGAGGGCATCAGCCCCAGCATTTT
TRBV27,NA,TRBJ2-3,NA,CASSLFGGGVRDTQYF,TGTGCCAGCAGTTTATTCGGGGGAGGCGTACGAGATACGCAGTATTTT
TRBV11-3,TRBD1,TRBJ2-2,NA,CASSLGDRVNTGELFF,TGTGCCAGCAGCTTAGGGGACAGGGTAAACACCGGGGAGCTGTTTTTT